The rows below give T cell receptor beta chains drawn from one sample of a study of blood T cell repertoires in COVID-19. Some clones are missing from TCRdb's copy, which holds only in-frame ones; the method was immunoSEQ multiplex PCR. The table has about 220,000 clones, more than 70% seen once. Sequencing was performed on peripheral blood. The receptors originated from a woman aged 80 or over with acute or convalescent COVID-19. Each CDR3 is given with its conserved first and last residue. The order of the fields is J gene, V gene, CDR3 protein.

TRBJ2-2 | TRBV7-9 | CASSSGLAGELFF
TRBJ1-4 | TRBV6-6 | CASSFSSTGSGEKLFF
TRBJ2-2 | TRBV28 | CAGRDGGSTGELFF
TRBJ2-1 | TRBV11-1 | CASSPLRSTSYNEQFF
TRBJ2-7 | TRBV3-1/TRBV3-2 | CASSQGLAGLGEYF
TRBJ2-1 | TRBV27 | CASSLSRLAGGQFF
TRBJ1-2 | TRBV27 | CASSPAGYNYGYTF
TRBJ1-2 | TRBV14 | CASSQHHREPHSYGYTF
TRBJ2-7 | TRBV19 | CASSMETGGPSEQYF
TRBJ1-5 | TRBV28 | CASSLQGTNNQPQHF
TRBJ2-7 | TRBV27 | CASSFRGAYEQYF
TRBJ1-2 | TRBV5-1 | CASSSSSGVTNYGYTF
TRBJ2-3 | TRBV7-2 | CASSLVGGGISTDTQYF
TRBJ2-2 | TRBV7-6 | CASSPRASTNTGELFF
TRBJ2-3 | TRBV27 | CASSQRGTDTQYF
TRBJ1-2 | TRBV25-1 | CASSEFLSGREFYGYTF
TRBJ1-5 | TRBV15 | CATSVQGLGQPQHF
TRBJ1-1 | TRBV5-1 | CASSSAGTVNTEAFF
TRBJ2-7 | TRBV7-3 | CASAAGPSSYEQYF
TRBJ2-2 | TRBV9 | CASRDRSNTGELFF
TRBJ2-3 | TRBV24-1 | CATSDSLAGDTDTQYF
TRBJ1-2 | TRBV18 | CASSPYTGTYGYTF
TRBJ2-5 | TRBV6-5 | CASKYSGGETQYF
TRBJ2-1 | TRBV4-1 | CASSQQLAGGFWEQFF
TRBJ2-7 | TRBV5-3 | CARSPGDSDKSYEQYF
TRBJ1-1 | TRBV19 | CASSIKQGVNTEAFF
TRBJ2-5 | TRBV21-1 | CASSKDDRKMGGQETQYF
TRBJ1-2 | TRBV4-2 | CASSGQTGFDYGYTF
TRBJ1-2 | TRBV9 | CASSVAPQDNYGYTF
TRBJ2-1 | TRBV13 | CASSHNRGGHEQFF
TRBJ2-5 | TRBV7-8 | CASSLGFRTPYQETQYF
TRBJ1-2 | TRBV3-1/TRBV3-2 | CASSQDDSPNYGYTF
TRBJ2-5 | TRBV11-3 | CASSLEGGAEGTQYF
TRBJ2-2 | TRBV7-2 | CASSRGYTGELFF
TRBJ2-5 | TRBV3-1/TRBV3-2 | CASSQRTGGAGETQYF
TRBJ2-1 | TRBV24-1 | CATSDTRDRLTEQFF
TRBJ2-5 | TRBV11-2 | CASSQTGTSKETQYF
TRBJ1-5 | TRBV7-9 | CASSFTGESNQPQHF
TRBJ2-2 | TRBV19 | CASSMWLAANTGELFF
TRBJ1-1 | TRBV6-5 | CASSLTEMNTEAFF
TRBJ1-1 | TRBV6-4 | CASSAEGGTEAFF
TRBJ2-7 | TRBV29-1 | CSVRDRVSYEQYF
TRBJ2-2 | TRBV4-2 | CASSRRGGENTGELFF
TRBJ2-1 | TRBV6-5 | CASNPRGGRTNEQFF
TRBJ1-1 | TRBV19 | CASSPPGQGAGEAFF
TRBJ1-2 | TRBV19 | CASSIRGILYGYTF
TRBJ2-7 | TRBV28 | CALGGAYEQYF
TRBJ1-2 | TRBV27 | CASRSTGSYEGYTF
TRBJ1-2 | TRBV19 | CASSSQGQGDGYTF
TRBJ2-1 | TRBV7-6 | CASSPVGLAHYNEQFF
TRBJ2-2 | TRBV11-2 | CASSPLAGGLAGELFF
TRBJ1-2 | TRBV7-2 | CASIPMVGGAYGYTF
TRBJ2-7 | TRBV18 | CASSPSSSYEQYF
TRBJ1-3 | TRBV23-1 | CASSRTAGDTGNTIYF
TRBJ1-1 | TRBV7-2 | CASSLGGQGGTEAFF
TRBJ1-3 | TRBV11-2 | CASSLLGGRYSGNTIYF
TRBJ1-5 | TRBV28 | CASRGGSLSGPQHF
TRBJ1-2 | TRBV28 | CASSLGREYGYTF